Sequencing of this TCR beta chain was carried out in a study of CXCR3-negative and CXCR3-positive naive CD8 T cells. Study information: The study obtained around 150 million TRB reads, about 1.5 +/- 0.3 million per library. General observations from the study: Memory CD8+ cells had much lower diversity, and both naive subsets had comparably high diversity. CXCR3-positive naive cells carried more hydrophobic TRB CDR3s than CXCR3-negative ones.

The CDR3 sequence is 15 residues long. The germline CDR1 and CDR2 sequences are MNHNS and SASEGT. The libraries of TRB cDNA were prepared using 5' RACE with UMI labels. TCRdb re-analyzed the 5' RACE reads; it lists each CDR3 protein once, without DNA. The repertoire table contains under 110,000 distinct CDR3 sequences. Remarks on this clonotype: Its target is unknown.

The V and J genes are TRBV6-1 and TRBJ2-1; the D call from TCRdb, TRBD2, cannot be confirmed without DNA. The origin of this receptor is a human donor in good health. Some clones in this sample may be carry-over from other donors' samples. Specimen: naive CXCR3+ CD8+ T cells from blood. Subset: CD45RO-CCR7+CD27+CD95- naive CD8+ T cells expressing CXCR3 (TNR3+). This CDR3 reads CASSEGRLLLNEQFF.